The T cell receptor (beta chain) under discussion was sequenced for a study of Graves' ophthalmopathy and Graves' hyperthyroidism. For the study at large: Untreated patients at initial diagnosis provided peripheral blood. General observations from the study: Detection in blood was also observed for most expanded thyroid clonotypes above 0.001 frequency. A model of 13 signatures distinguished ophthalmopathy from stable hyperthyroidism at less than 90% sensitivity and nearly 83% specificity.

Ten or more counts support this clonotype. The antigen remains undetermined. Trimming left V 3 bases short and J 6 bases short, with 11 bases between. The CDR3 length is 14 residues. Germline-derived CDR1 and CDR2 are MGHDK and SYGVNS. Orbital computed tomography, together with clinical symptoms, serum thyroxine, TRAb and thyroid ultrasound, was used for diagnosis. From RNA, the CDR3 regions of TCR beta chains were amplified and sequenced. The workflow started with a first-round RT-PCR run with HTBI primers and then moved on to a second-round multiplex PCR. TCRdb recomputed calls from the multiplex PCR reads with MiXCR, one row per CDR3 protein. The sample records approximately 410,000 distinct CDR3 sequences, 15% being singletons.

Sequencing used peripheral blood. This sequence was found in a woman in her late teens or twenties with stable Graves' hyperthyroidism. The rearrangement links TRBV25-1 to TRBJ2-2; D possibly uses TRBD1 or TRBD2 (6 bases each). CDR3 in DNA: TGTGCCAGCAGTGATTCCGGGGGCGCCGGGGAGCTGTTTTTT. Translated, it gives CASSDSGGAGELFF.